These 30 T cell receptor beta chains were sequenced from one sample in a study of T cell changes during pregnancy in multiple sclerosis. Sequencing used immunoSEQ multiplex PCR; TCRdb keeps in-frame clones, though not all of them. The table records over 40,000 clones, about 90% of them present only once. Sample: CD4+ T cells from peripheral blood mononuclear cells, taken in the second trimester of pregnancy. The origin of the receptors is a female donor with multiple sclerosis, enrolled in a pregnancy study.

The chain carries TRBV30 and TRBJ1-5; tentative D call: TRBD1 (6 bases). Germline CDR1 GTSNPN, CDR2 SVGIG (reference sequence). Trimming removed 5 bases from V and 3 bases from J, with 11 bases in between. The CDR3 sequence is 13 residues long. The CDR3 DNA follows: TGTGCCTGGGACGGACAGCCCAATCAGCCCCAGCATTTT. Translation gives CAWDGQPNQPQHF.

CDR3 amino acids: CASSQGLVADTQYF. The CDR3 bases are TGTGCCAGCAGCCAAGGGCTAGTTGCAGATACGCAGTATTTT. The gene calls are TRBV14 and TRBJ2-3, with D hard to call. V lost 1 base to trimming and J lost 4 bases, with 9 bases between them. The CDR3 loop spans 14 amino acids. CDR1 and CDR2 (germline): SGHDN, FVKESK.

The chain combines TRBV9 with TRBJ2-3, with TRBD2 matching 9 bases. The CDR3 length is 15 residues. With V trimmed by 0 bases and J by 6 bases, 5 bases remained unmatched. The V gene's germline CDR1 is SGDLS and CDR2 YYNGEE. CDR3 nucleotides: TGTGCCAGCAGCGTAGTCGGACTAGCGACCGATACGCAGTATTTT. Protein: CASSVVGLATDTQYF.

The chain recombines TRBV4-2 with TRBJ1-4, with D possibly being TRBD1 (6 bases). Per the germline V gene, CDR1 is LGHNA and CDR2 is YNFKEQ. The CDR3 runs 15 residues. V was cut by 0 bases and J by 7 bases, with 12 bases left in between. Here the CDR3 reads CASSQDRGAFEKLFF. The CDR3 DNA reads TGTGCCAGCAGCCAAGATCGGGGGGCCTTTGAAAAACTGTTTTTT.

This rearrangement joins TRBV6-5 to TRBJ1-5; 7 nucleotides agree with TRBD1. Trimming cost V 3 bases and J 4 bases; bases outside gene matches: 9. The germline V gene has CDR1 MNHEY and CDR2 SVGAGI. The CDR3 extends over 16 amino acids. CDR3 residues: CASSYWTGGKNQPQHF. CDR3 sequence (DNA): TGTGCCAGCAGTTATTGGACAGGAGGTAAGAATCAGCCCCAGCATTTT.

The rearrangement uses TRBV5-1 and TRBJ2-7; D possibly corresponds to TRBD2 (6 bases). The CDR3 contains 12 residues. Trimming stripped 5 bases from V and 10 bases from J, with 16 bases between. Germline-derived CDR1 and CDR2 are SGHRS and YFSETQ. CDR3 nucleotides: TGCGCCAGCAGTATGGAGGGGTACGGACAGTACTTC. Translating it yields CASSMEGYGQYF.

The chain recombines TRBV25-1 with TRBJ2-2, with TRBD1 identical over 9 bases. The CDR3 totals 16 residues. Germline lookup yields CDR1 MGHDK and CDR2 SYGVNS. The junction had 8 bases not matched to a gene; V was cut back by 8 bases and J by 1 base. CDR3 nucleotide sequence: TGTGCCAGCTCCCGCGGACAGGGGCTGAACACCGGGGAGCTGTTTTTT. This codes for CASSRGQGLNTGELFF.

The CDR3 loop is CASSLGGGGMNTEAFF. CDR3 in DNA: TGTGCCAGCAGCTTAGGCGGGGGGGGCATGAACACTGAAGCTTTCTTT. The gene calls are TRBV7-9 and TRBJ1-1; TRBD1 is a possible D gene (6 bases). The CDR3 length is 16 residues. V was shortened by 1 base and J by 0 bases, with 12 bases between the two germline ends. Germline CDR1 reads SEHNR; CDR2 reads FQNEAQ (reference sequence).

The CDR3 DNA sequence: TGTGCCAGCAGTGAAATACGGGGGAACACCGGGGAGCTGTTTTTT. Its protein is CASSEIRGNTGELFF. The chain joins TRBV2 to TRBJ2-2; the D gene is possibly TRBD2 (5 bases). This CDR3 is 15 amino acids long. Looked up from germline, CDR1 is SNHLY and CDR2 is FYNNEI. V was pared by 2 bases and J by 1 base, with 8 bases between.

The CDR3 region has the DNA TGTGCCAGCAGCTTAGATCAGGGTCACGCAGATACGCAGTATTTT. Its protein is CASSLDQGHADTQYF. The chain couples TRBV11-3 to TRBJ2-3; possible D gene TRBD1, 5 bases. The CDR3 is 15 amino acids. V was trimmed by 0 bases and J by 4 bases, leaving 11 bases between them. Germline V gives CDR1 SGHNT, CDR2 YENEEA. Filled out from reference TRBV11-3 and TRBJ2-3, the complete variable domain reads EAGVVQSPRYKIIEKKQPVAFWCNPISGHNTLYWYLQNLGQGPELLIRYENEEAVDDSQLPKDRFSAERLKGVDSTLKIQPAELGDSAVYLCASSLDQGHADTQYFGPGTRLTVL.

The chain uses TRBV11-2 and TRBJ1-6, with 8 bases identical to TRBD1. Germline V gene sequence: CDR1 SGHAT, CDR2 FQNNGV. CDR3 size: 16 residues. J lost 9 bases, V lost 4 bases, and 11 bases had no gene match. CDR3 amino acids: CASSSARDRIISPLHF. The CDR3 region has the DNA TGTGCCAGCAGCTCGGCGAGGGACAGGATTATTTCACCCCTCCACTTT. Full variable domain (remainder filled in from reference TRBV11-2 and TRBJ1-6): EAGVAQSPRYKIIEKRQSVAFWCNPISGHATLYWYQQILGQGPKLLIQFQNNGVVDDSQLPKDRFSAERLKGVDSTLKIQPAKLEDSAVYLCASSSARDRIISPLHFGNGTRLTVT.

The rearrangement uses TRBV10-3 and TRBJ2-3, with TRBD2 matching 9 bases. This CDR3 is built from 14 residues. V dropped 2 bases and J dropped 8; count of bases not matched to a gene: 5. The germline V gene encodes CDR1 ENHRY and CDR2 SYGVKD. Here the CDR3 reads CAISETSGRATQYF. The CDR3 nucleotides are TGTGCCATCAGTGAGACTAGCGGGCGCGCTACGCAGTATTTT.

This clone occurred a few times. CDR3: CASSFGRGNSPLHF. As DNA, the CDR3 is TGTGCCAGCAGTTTTGGCAGGGGAAATTCACCCCTCCACTTT. This chain uses TRBV27 with TRBJ1-6; a possible D gene is TRBD1 (6 bases). This CDR3 spans 14 amino acids. Germline CDR1 MNHEY, CDR2 SMNVEV (reference sequence). With 3 bases removed from V and 7 bases from J, the gap between germline ends came to 10 bases.

The chain couples TRBV5-1 to TRBJ1-1, with TRBD1 matching 8 bases. Trimming cost V 5 bases and J 0 bases; bases outside gene matches: 3. CDR3 length equals 14 residues. Germline V gives CDR1 SGHRS, CDR2 YFSETQ. The CDR3 spells CASSPDRVNTEAFF. For the CDR3, the DNA is TGCGCCAGCAGTCCGGACAGGGTGAACACTGAAGCTTTCTTT.

The V and J genes are TRBV19 and TRBJ2-7, with D possibly matching TRBD1 (5 bases). Germline assignment: CDR1 LNHDA and CDR2 SQIVND (reference sequence). The V gene lost 5 bases and the J gene lost 5 bases, with 16 bases spanning the gap. This CDR3 contains 14 residues. The CDR3 coding sequence is TGTGCCAGTAGTCCGCCGAGGCAGGGTAACGAGCAGTACTTC. Amino acids: CASSPPRQGNEQYF.

V is TRBV2 and J is TRBJ1-1; D uncertain. Germline assignment: CDR1 SNHLY and CDR2 FYNNEI. CDR3 length equals 15 residues. Trimming removed 3 bases from V and 2 bases from J, with 13 bases in between. CDR3 loop: CASSEEGLGNTEAFF. CDR3 bases: TGTGCCAGCAGTGAGGAGGGTCTCGGAAACACTGAAGCTTTCTTT.

As DNA, the CDR3 is TGCAGCGTTGAAGACCAGGGGCCGGCGGACGAGCAGTACTTC. Residues: CSVEDQGPADEQYF. This sequence joins TRBV29-1 and TRBJ2-7; weak D call: TRBD1 (6 bases). The CDR3 extends over 14 amino acids. Trimming pared 0 bases from V and 5 bases from J, leaving 14 bases between. Germline V gene data show CDR1 as SQVTM and CDR2 as ANQGSEA.

The J gene is TRBJ2-1, the V gene TRBV5-1, with D perhaps matching TRBD2 (6 bases). Germline lookup yields CDR1 SGHRS and CDR2 YFSETQ. The germline V and J ends were trimmed by 4 bases and 3 bases, with 8 bases remaining between them. This CDR3 region has 13 residues. CDR3 region: CASSGGFYNEQFF. The CDR3 nucleotides are TGCGCCAGCAGCGGGGGGTTCTACAATGAGCAGTTCTTC.

In nucleotides, the CDR3 is TGTGCCAGCAGCTTAAACAAGGAGCAGTACTTC. It encodes CASSLNKEQYF. This chain uses TRBV13 with TRBJ2-5; D remains ambiguous. CDR1 and CDR2 (germline): PRHDT, FYEKMQ (reference sequence). V was shortened by 2 bases and J by 11 bases, with 9 bases between the two germline ends. The CDR3 covers 11 residues.

J is TRBJ2-7 and V is TRBV5-3; 9 bases fit TRBD1. TRBV5-3 counts as an open reading frame of uncertain function. J was trimmed by 2 bases and V by 5 bases; bases with no gene match: 5. This CDR3 comprises 14 residues. CDR3 region: CARSSGTGTYEQYF. The CDR3 coding sequence is TGTGCCAGAAGTTCCGGGACAGGGACCTACGAGCAGTACTTC.

V usage is TRBV4-1 and J usage is TRBJ2-1; D possibly corresponds to TRBD2 (5 bases). Germline V gene sequence: CDR1 MGHRA, CDR2 YSYEKL. V gave up 3 bases and J gave up 11 bases, with 20 bases separating them. The length of the CDR3 is 15 residues. CDR3 in amino acids: CASSHRAVPMGKQFF. In nucleotides, the CDR3 is TGCGCCAGCAGCCATCGAGCGGTACCGATGGGGAAGCAGTTCTTC.

Here the CDR3 DNA reads TGTGCCATCAGTGCCGCCGGGACAGAGACCTACGAGCAGTACTTC. Translating it yields CAISAAGTETYEQYF. This sequence joins TRBV10-3 and TRBJ2-7; 7 bases match TRBD1. The germline V gene has CDR1 ENHRY and CDR2 SYGVKD. CDR3 length equals 15 residues. Trimming removed 4 bases from V and 2 bases from J; junction bases left unmatched: 8.

The chain joins TRBV27 to TRBJ1-5; a weak D match, TRBD1 (6 bases). Trimming shortened V by 5 bases and J by 2 bases, and 13 bases separated the two germline ends. Per the germline V gene, CDR1 is MNHEY and CDR2 is SMNVEV (reference sequence). The CDR3 totals 15 residues. The CDR3 sequence: CASSHRASGNQPQHF. The CDR3 nucleotides are TGTGCCAGCAGTCACAGGGCCTCTGGCAATCAGCCCCAGCATTTT.

This rearrangement joins TRBV7-3 to TRBJ2-5, with D hard to call. The CDR3 consists of 13 residues. Trimming took 6 bases from V and 5 from J, leaving 13 bases between them. Per the germline V gene, CDR1 is SGHTA and CDR2 is FQGTGA. DNA for the CDR3: TGTGCCAGCAGTCCACCGGGTAGGGAGACCCAGTACTTC. Protein product: CASSPPGRETQYF. The full variable domain, with the rest looked up from reference TRBV7-3 and TRBJ2-5, is GAGVSQTPSNKVTEKGKYVELRCDPISGHTALYWYRQSLGQGPEFLIYFQGTGAADDSGLPNDRFFAVRPEGSVSTLKIQRTERGDSAVYLCASSPPGRETQYFGPGTRLLVL.

The chain recombines TRBV5-1 with TRBJ1-4; no firm D call. Trimming shortened V by 4 bases and J by 4 bases, and 11 bases separated the two germline ends. Germline CDR1 reads SGHRS; CDR2 reads YFSETQ. This CDR3 contains 14 residues. The CDR3 region is CASSVDGLNEKLFF. Here the CDR3 DNA reads TGCGCCAGCAGCGTGGACGGACTTAATGAAAAACTGTTTTTT.

The chain recombines TRBV5-6 with TRBJ1-2, with D possibly being TRBD1 (5 bases). There are 13 residues in the CDR3. Looked up from germline, CDR1 is SGHDT and CDR2 is YYEEEE. V was clipped by 1 base and J by 7 bases, with 11 bases between them. The CDR3 DNA follows: TGTGCCAGCAGCTTGCCTACCGGGGGTGGCTACACCTTC. It specifies CASSLPTGGGYTF.

This rearrangement joins TRBV15 to TRBJ2-6; weak D call: TRBD2 (5 bases). The length of the CDR3 is 15 residues. CDR1 is LNHNV and CDR2 is YYDKDF in the germline V gene (reference sequence). Trimming stripped 2 bases from V and 3 bases from J, with 8 bases between. The chain's CDR3 is CATSRYGDGANVLTF. Written as DNA, the CDR3 is TGTGCCACCAGCAGATACGGGGATGGGGCCAACGTCCTGACTTTC.

The genes are TRBV5-5 and TRBJ2-1, with D possibly matching TRBD2 (6 bases). CDR3 size: 15 residues. Germline V gene lookup returns CDR1 SGHKS and CDR2 YYEKEE (reference sequence). V was shortened by 0 bases and J by 2 bases, with 9 bases between the two germline ends. The CDR3 DNA sequence: TGTGCCAGCAGCTTGGGGCGGGGAACCTACAATGAGCAGTTCTTC. It encodes CASSLGRGTYNEQFF.

The J gene is TRBJ2-2, the V gene TRBV7-8; D remains unclear. The germline V gene has CDR1 SGHVS and CDR2 FQNEAQ. V was cut by 4 bases and J by 7 bases, with 10 bases left in between. The CDR3 extends over 13 amino acids. CDR3 bases: TGTGCCAGCAGCTATGCAGAGGTCGGGGAGCTGTTTTTT. Its translation is CASSYAEVGELFF. The entire variable domain, with the rest obtained from reference TRBV7-8 and TRBJ2-2, is as follows: GAGVSQSPRYKVAKRGQDVALRCDPISGHVSLFWYQQALGQGPEFLTYFQNEAQLDKSGLPSDRFFAERPEGSVSTLKIQRTQQEDSAVYLCASSYAEVGELFFGEGSRLTVL.

The CDR3: CASSEATGYGNTIYF. The CDR3 DNA sequence: TGTGCCAGCAGTGAAGCAACAGGGTATGGAAACACCATATATTTT. V is TRBV6-1 and J is TRBJ1-3; D is possibly TRBD1 (6 bases). The CDR3 has 15 residues. V was shortened by 0 bases and J by 3 bases, with 9 bases between the two germline ends. Looked up from germline, CDR1 is MNHNS and CDR2 is SASEGT.